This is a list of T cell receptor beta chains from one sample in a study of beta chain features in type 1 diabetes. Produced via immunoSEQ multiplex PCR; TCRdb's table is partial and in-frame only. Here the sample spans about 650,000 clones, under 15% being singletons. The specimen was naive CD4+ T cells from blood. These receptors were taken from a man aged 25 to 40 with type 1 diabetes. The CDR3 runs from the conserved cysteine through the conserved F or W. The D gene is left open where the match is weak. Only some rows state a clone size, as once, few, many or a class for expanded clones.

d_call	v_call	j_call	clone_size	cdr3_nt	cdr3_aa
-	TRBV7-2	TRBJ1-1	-	TGTGCCAGCAGCTTAGATCATACCCTTGAAGCTTTCTTT	CASSLDHTLEAFF
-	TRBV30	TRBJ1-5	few	TGTGCCTGGAGTAGGGCCCTATCCCCCAATCAGCCCCAGCATTTT	CAWSRALSPNQPQHF
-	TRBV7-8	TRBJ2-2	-	TGTGCCAGCAGTTTACGAGGGGGAGACGGGGAGCTGTTTTTT	CASSLRGGDGELFF
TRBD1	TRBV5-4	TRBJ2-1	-	TGTGCCAGCAGCGTTGGACAGGGGTTCAATGAGCAGTTCTTC	CASSVGQGFNEQFF
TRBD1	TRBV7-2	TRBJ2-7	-	TGTGCCAGCAGCTTCGACAGGGGAACCTACGAGCAGTACTTC	CASSFDRGTYEQYF
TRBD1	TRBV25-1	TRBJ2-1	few	TGTGCCAGCAGCCGGGACAGTTCCTCCTACAATGAGCAGTTCTTC	CASSRDSSSYNEQFF
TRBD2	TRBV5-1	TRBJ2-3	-	TGCGCCAGCAGCTTGTTCTCCGCGGGGGGCACAGATACGCAGTATTTT	CASSLFSAGGTDTQYF
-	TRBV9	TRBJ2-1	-	TGTGCCAGCAGCGTAGGCCCGATCGGTGAGCAGTTCTTC	CASSVGPIGEQFF
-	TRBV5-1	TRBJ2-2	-	TGCGCCAGCAGCCTCGATACATCCACCGGGGAGCTGTTTTTT	CASSLDTSTGELFF
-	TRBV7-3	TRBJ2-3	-	TGTGCCAGCAGCTTCGAACCACGGGATACGCAGTATTTT	CASSFEPRDTQYF
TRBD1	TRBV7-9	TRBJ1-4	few	TGTGCCAGCAGCCTCGGGACAGAAAGTGAAAAACTGTTTTTT	CASSLGTESEKLFF
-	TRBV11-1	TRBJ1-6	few	TGTGCCAGCAGCACGCAGGGAGATTCACCCCTCCACTTT	CASSTQGDSPLHF
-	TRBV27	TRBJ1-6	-	TGTGCCAGCAGTCCATCAGGGAGAGATTCACCCCTCCACTTT	CASSPSGRDSPLHF
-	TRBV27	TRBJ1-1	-	TGTGCCAGCAGTTTATCCTATGGATACACTGAAGCTTTCTTT	CASSLSYGYTEAFF
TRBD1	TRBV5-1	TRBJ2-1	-	TGCGCCAGCAGCTTGTCCGCAGGGGGTAATGAGCAGTTCTTC	CASSLSAGGNEQFF
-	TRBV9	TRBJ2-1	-	TGTGCCAGCAGCGTAGGAGCACCTAATAATGAGCAGTTCTTC	CASSVGAPNNEQFF
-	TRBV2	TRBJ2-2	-	TGTGCCAGCAGTGAAGCGCTTCAGGGGTCAGGCGAGCTGTTTTTT	CASSEALQGSGELFF
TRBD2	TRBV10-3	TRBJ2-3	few	TGTGCCATCAGGGGGACTAGCACCGATACGCAGTATTTT	CAIRGTSTDTQYF
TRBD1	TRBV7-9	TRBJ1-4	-	TGTGCCAGCAGTCGGGACAGAGAAGAAAAACTGTTTTTT	CASSRDREEKLFF
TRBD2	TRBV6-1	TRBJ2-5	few	TGTGCCAGCGGGGACTACCCAGAGACCCAGTACTTC	CASGDYPETQYF